This passage covers 27 T cell receptor beta chains from one sample sequenced in a study of Tregs in tolerant kidney transplant recipients. Sequenced by immunoSEQ multiplex PCR; TCRdb stores in-frame clones only, minus some. The data hold 200,000 to 300,000 clones, with about four fifths observed a single time. Input material: CD4+ T cells from blood. The receptors were sampled from a human donor in good health.

This sequence joins TRBV2 and TRBJ2-2; the D is unclear. The CDR3 has 14 amino acids. Trimming cost V 3 bases and J 7 bases, with 12 bases left between them. Per the germline V gene, CDR1 is SNHLY and CDR2 is FYNNEI. Written as DNA, the CDR3 is TGTGCCAGCAGTGATTACGGCCGCGGCGGGGAGCTGTTTTTT. This gives the protein CASSDYGRGGELFF.

This chain joins TRBV5-5 and TRBJ1-3; D ambiguous. Germline values: CDR1 SGHKS, CDR2 YYEKEE (reference sequence). V lost 2 bases to trimming and J lost 0 bases, with 9 bases between them. The CDR3 runs 15 residues. In DNA, the CDR3 is TGTGCCAGCAGCTTTGATTGGAGCTCTGGAAACACCATATATTTT. Protein: CASSFDWSSGNTIYF.

The chain recombines TRBV11-3 with TRBJ2-2; maybe TRBD1 (6 bases). The germline V gene encodes CDR1 SGHNT and CDR2 YENEEA. The CDR3 is 15 residues long. The V end was cut by 1 base, the J end by 8 bases, with 14 bases between. The DNA for the CDR3 is TGTGCCAGCAGCTTAGTAGTGGGGGCTTATGGGGAGCTGTTTTTT. Translated: CASSLVVGAYGELFF.

This clone was seen a handful of times. This rearrangement joins TRBV6-4 to TRBJ2-7; 10 bases agree with TRBD2. Germline V gene data show CDR1 as MRHNA and CDR2 as SNTAGT. The CDR3 runs 14 residues. V shed 5 bases and J 2 bases; nucleotides not matched to a gene: 3. Here the CDR3 reads CASSPAGGPYEQYF. The CDR3 nucleotides read TGTGCCAGCAGTCCAGCGGGAGGGCCCTACGAGCAGTACTTC.

A remark on this clone: The same CDR3 can be traced to other DNA sequences in this sample. V and J are TRBV5-1 and TRBJ1-5, with a tentative D call TRBD1 (5 bases). Looked up from germline, CDR1 is SGHRS and CDR2 is YFSETQ. The V and J ends lost 0 bases and 2 bases respectively, with 6 bases between them. The CDR3 contains 14 residues. The CDR3 region has the DNA TGCGCCAGCAGCTTGGGAGGGGGCAATCAGCCCCAGCATTTT. It specifies CASSLGGGNQPQHF. The entire variable domain, with the rest obtained from reference TRBV5-1 and TRBJ1-5, is as follows: KAGVTQTPRYLIKTRGQQVTLSCSPISGHRSVSWYQQTPGQGLQFLFEYFSETQRNKGNFPGRFSGRQFSNSRSEMNVSTLELGDSALYLCASSLGGGNQPQHFGDGTRLSIL.

This chain connects TRBV10-3 to TRBJ1-2; a possible D gene is TRBD1 (6 bases). V shed 2 bases and J shed 0 bases, with 19 bases lying between them. This CDR3 spans 18 amino acids. Germline V gene sequence: CDR1 ENHRY, CDR2 SYGVKD. DNA for the CDR3: TGTGCCATCAGTGAGCGGGCCCCTAACAGGGCCACTAACTATGGCTACACCTTC. This gives the protein CAISERAPNRATNYGYTF.

The chain uses TRBV2 and TRBJ1-1; D gene ambiguous. CDR1 is SNHLY, CDR2 FYNNEI, per germline. Trimming removed 6 bases from V and 0 bases from J, with 5 bases in between. This CDR3 has 12 amino acids. This chain's CDR3 is CASRQVNTEAFF. The CDR3 coding sequence is TGTGCCAGCAGGCAGGTGAACACTGAAGCTTTCTTT.

The chain employs TRBV5-1 and TRBJ2-1, with D maybe TRBD2 (6 bases). Trimming removed 9 bases from V and 9 bases from J, with 16 bases in between. The germline CDR1 and CDR2 sequences are SGHRS and YFSETQ. This CDR3 contains 12 residues. CDR3 residues: CATRRDGVEQFF. The CDR3 nucleotides read TGCGCCACCAGGAGGGATGGGGTTGAGCAGTTCTTC.

V and J are TRBV15 and TRBJ1-4; the D is unclear. The germline V gene encodes CDR1 LNHNV and CDR2 YYDKDF (reference sequence). The CDR3 extends over 15 amino acids. Trimming left V 8 bases short and J 4 bases short, with 17 bases between. The CDR3 reads CATFRPGEGNEKLFF. DNA for the CDR3: TGTGCCACCTTTAGGCCCGGGGAGGGTAATGAAAAACTGTTTTTT.

The chain is built from TRBV15 and TRBJ2-7, with D possibly matching TRBD1 (6 bases). Germline V lookup: CDR1 LNHNV, CDR2 YYDKDF (reference sequence). This CDR3 comprises 14 residues. Deletions cut 0 bases from V and 3 bases from J, with 9 bases between. CDR3 sequence (DNA): TGTGCCACCAGCAGAGACCAGGACAGCTACGAGCAGTACTTC. It encodes CATSRDQDSYEQYF. Complete variable domain (other parts from reference TRBV15 and TRBJ2-7): DAMVIQNPRYQVTQFGKPVTLSCSQTLNHNVMYWYQQKSSQAPKLLFHYYDKDFNNEADTPDNFQSRRPNTSFCFLDIRSPGLGDTAMYLCATSRDQDSYEQYFGPGTRLTVT.

V and J are TRBV9 and TRBJ2-5; 8 positions agree with TRBD2. Germline V gives CDR1 SGDLS, CDR2 YYNGEE. V was pared by 0 bases and J by 2 bases, with 6 bases of the junction left unmatched. This CDR3 is 16 amino acids long. CDR3 amino acids: CASSVAPAGEQETQYF. CDR3 in DNA: TGTGCCAGCAGCGTAGCCCCAGCGGGGGAACAAGAGACCCAGTACTTC. The variable domain in full, completed from reference TRBV9 and TRBJ2-5, reads DSGVTQTPKHLITATGQRVTLRCSPRSGDLSVYWYQQSLDQGLQFLIQYYNGEERAKGNILERFSAQQFPDLHSELNLSSLELGDSALYFCASSVAPAGEQETQYFGPGTRLLVL.

The chain is built from TRBV18 and TRBJ2-1; 8 nucleotides agree with TRBD1. Germline V gives CDR1 KGHSH, CDR2 LQKENI. J was trimmed by 6 bases and V by 3 bases; bases with no gene match: 4. The CDR3 is 14 amino acids. The chain's CDR3 is CASSPTGGGNEQFF. Written as DNA, the CDR3 is TGTGCCAGCTCACCCACAGGGGGTGGCAATGAGCAGTTCTTC.

The rearrangement uses TRBV7-3 and TRBJ1-2; D remains ambiguous. Trimming stripped 4 bases from V and 6 bases from J, with 18 bases between. Germline CDR1 SGHTA, CDR2 FQGTGA. The CDR3 length is 15 residues. CDR3 sequence reads: CASSSRASGSDGYTF. The CDR3 nucleotides are TGTGCCAGCAGCTCCCGGGCCTCAGGAAGCGATGGCTACACCTTC.

The chain combines TRBV18 with TRBJ2-6, with unresolved D. V lost 3 bases to trimming and J lost 1 base, with 16 bases between them. CDR1 and CDR2 (germline): KGHSH, LQKENI. The CDR3 consists of 18 residues. Here the CDR3 reads CASSPLPPSRSGANVLTF. In nucleotides, the CDR3 is TGTGCCAGCTCACCTCTCCCGCCAAGTAGGTCTGGGGCCAACGTCCTGACTTTC.

The chain employs TRBV18 and TRBJ2-5, with a weak D call TRBD2 (6 bases). CDR1 is KGHSH, CDR2 LQKENI, per germline. The germline V and J ends were trimmed by 6 bases and 2 bases, with 10 bases remaining between them. This CDR3 spans 13 amino acids. The CDR3, as DNA: TGTGCCAGCTCTTACCGGGGGCAAGAGACCCAGTACTTC. Its translation: CASSYRGQETQYF.

This sequence joins TRBV5-1 and TRBJ1-2, with 10 bases identical to TRBD1. Germline V gene sequence: CDR1 SGHRS, CDR2 YFSETQ. The CDR3 spans 15 residues. The junction had 7 bases not matched to a gene; V was cut back by 0 bases and J by 8 bases. The CDR3 sequence is CASSLDPGQGIGYTF. CDR3 nucleotide sequence: TGCGCCAGCAGCTTGGATCCGGGACAGGGGATCGGCTACACCTTC.

This clone was counted once. This chain joins TRBV7-9 and TRBJ2-5; D unclear. The end of the DNA aligns better with TRBJ2-7, so the J call may be wrong. The CDR3 totals 13 residues. The germline CDR1 and CDR2 sequences are SEHNR and FQNEAQ (reference sequence). The CDR3 nucleotides read TGTGCCAGCAGCTTAGACCTCTCCTACGAGCAGTACTTC. This sequence encodes CASSLDLSYEQYF.

The genes are TRBV18 and TRBJ2-5; 9 bases line up with TRBD1. The germline V gene has CDR1 KGHSH and CDR2 LQKENI. This CDR3 region has 14 residues. Germline trimming cut 3 bases from V and 5 bases from J; bases unmatched to any gene: 4. The DNA for the CDR3 is TGTGCCAGCTCACCGGACAGGGGAGGCGAGACCCAGTACTTC. Encoded protein: CASSPDRGGETQYF.

The chain carries TRBV10-3 and TRBJ1-5; tentative D call: TRBD1 (6 bases). The CDR3 loop spans 13 amino acids. Germline CDR1 reads ENHRY; CDR2 reads SYGVKD. Trimming took off 6 bases at V and 2 bases at J, with 8 bases between the two ends. The CDR3 loop is CAIRGGGNQPQHF. The CDR3 DNA sequence: TGTGCCATCAGGGGGGGCGGCAATCAGCCCCAGCATTTT.

The V call is TRBV5-8, the J call TRBJ2-3, with D tentatively TRBD1 or TRBD2 (5 bases each). The CDR3 contains 15 residues. Trimming shortened V by 1 base and J by 4 bases, and 13 bases separated the two germline ends. From germline, CDR1 is SGHTS and CDR2 YDEGEE. The CDR3 protein is CASSLSGTGSDTQYF. In nucleotides, the CDR3 is TGTGCCAGCAGCTTGTCCGGGACGGGGTCAGATACGCAGTATTTT.

The chain uses TRBV23-1 and TRBJ1-5; D unresolved. TRBV23-1 is given ORF status, its function remaining uncertain. The CDR3 is 13 residues long. V was clipped by 7 bases and J by 4 bases, with 11 bases between them. The CDR3 DNA reads as TGCGCCAGCAAGTGGGGTAGAAATCAGCCCCAGCATTTT. As protein: CASKWGRNQPQHF.

This chain joins TRBV5-6 and TRBJ2-1, with 8 nucleotides matching TRBD2. V gave up 1 base and J gave up 2 bases; unmatched junction bases: 5. The CDR3 extends over 16 amino acids. In germline, CDR1 is SGHDT, CDR2 YYEEEE. The CDR3 reads CASSLRAGVTYNEQFF. The CDR3 DNA is TGTGCCAGCAGCTTGAGAGCGGGGGTCACCTACAATGAGCAGTTCTTC. The complete variable domain, with remaining parts taken from reference TRBV5-6 and TRBJ2-1, reads DAGVTQSPTHLIKTRGQQVTLRCSPKSGHDTVSWYQQALGQGPQFIFQYYEEEERQRGNFPDRFSGHQFPNYSSELNVNALLLGDSALYLCASSLRAGVTYNEQFFGPGTRLTVL.

This clone was detected only a few times. The chain has TRBV5-1 and TRBJ1-1; no definite D call. The length of the CDR3 is 14 residues. Germline CDR1 reads SGHRS; CDR2 reads YFSETQ. V dropped 3 bases and J dropped 1 base, with 10 bases sitting between them. The CDR3 spells CASSWDGENTEAFF. The CDR3 bases are TGCGCCAGCAGCTGGGATGGGGAGAACACTGAAGCTTTCTTT.

The chain couples TRBV6-6 to TRBJ2-3; D is unclear. The CDR3 contains 14 residues. Germline CDR1 reads MNHNY; CDR2 reads SVGAGI (reference sequence). Trimming stripped 7 bases from V and 5 bases from J, with 16 bases between. The CDR3 nucleotides are TGTGCCAGCACCCCGGAAATAATTGGAGATACGCAGTATTTT. Protein: CASTPEIIGDTQYF.

This rearrangement joins TRBV11-3 to TRBJ1-2, with D possibly being TRBD1 (5 bases). CDR1 and CDR2 (germline): SGHNT, YENEEA. The CDR3 runs 17 residues. Trimming removed 1 base from V and 4 bases from J, with 19 bases in between. The CDR3 reads CASSLGRGNCGAYGYTF. In DNA form, the CDR3 reads TGTGCCAGCAGCTTAGGTCGTGGGAACTGCGGGGCCTATGGCTACACCTTC.

The chain recombines TRBV18 with TRBJ2-5, with D unclear. Matching the DNA end better, TRBJ2-7 makes the J call doubtful. The germline V gene has CDR1 KGHSH and CDR2 LQKENI. The length of the CDR3 is 14 residues. The CDR3 protein is CASSPPAGNYEQYF. For the CDR3, the DNA is TGTGCCAGCTCACCACCGGCTGGAAATTACGAGCAGTACTTC.

The chain carries TRBV7-2 and TRBJ2-3; 7 bases align to TRBD1. This CDR3 is 16 amino acids long. Germline lookup yields CDR1 SGHTA and CDR2 FQGNSA. Trimming took 0 bases from V and 6 from J; bases not matched to a gene: 9. CDR3 protein: CASSLAPRQGTDTQYF. Written as DNA, the CDR3 is TGTGCCAGCAGCTTAGCGCCAAGACAGGGAACGGATACGCAGTATTTT.